This TCR beta chain was identified during a study of CD8 T cells in ankylosing spondylitis. Regarding the study as a whole: Researchers reportedly found disease-linked clones significantly enriched in matched ankylosing spondylitis synovial fluid. Apparently characteristic of ankylosing spondylitis blood was a TCR beta motif (about 8 highly homologous variants). Past research had described some motif variants in reactive arthritis synovial fluid and blood.

Per germline, CDR1 MNHEY and CDR2 SVGEGT. The V gene lost 6 bases and the J gene lost 8 bases, with 8 bases spanning the gap. This CDR3 region has 11 residues. This clonotype was observed many times. Its antigen is still unknown. Using quantitative 5'-RACE with molecular barcodes, the authors made TCR beta libraries. A single record per CDR3 protein comes from TCRdb applying MiXCR to the 5' RACE reads. The table shows around 130,000 distinct CDR3 sequences, with approximately 10% occurring only once. The sample taken for sequencing was blood, either unsorted or a sorted T cell fraction (not recorded which). This chain joins TRBV6-2 or TRBV6-3 and TRBJ2-1; the D is unclear. The clonotype was recovered from a male donor with ankylosing spondylitis or in good health (not recorded which). The CDR3 DNA follows: TGTGCCAGCAGCCTCATCCATGAGCAGTTCTTC. It yields the protein CASSLIHEQFF.